Listed here are 31 T cell receptor beta chains from one sample, sequenced in a study of T-cell memory formation after mild COVID-19. Via MiXCR, TCRdb re-called the 5' RACE reads, giving one row per CDR3 protein. Among roughly 89,000 distinct CDR3 sequences listed, 10% to 15% were seen once. Input material: PBMCs or a T cell subset sorted from them (not recorded which). The receptors originated from an adult woman who had mild COVID-19 (a few samples of this study predate the infection). Cell type and time point are not known.

The chain carries TRBV4-1 and TRBJ2-7; D is uncertain. This CDR3 has 14 amino acids. Trimming pared 4 bases from V and 2 bases from J, leaving 12 bases between. The V gene's germline CDR1 is MGHRA and CDR2 YSYEKL. CDR3 nucleotides: TGCGCCAGCAGCCCGACGGCCAGCGCCTACGAGCAGTACTTC. As protein: CASSPTASAYEQYF.

This clonotype has a handful of counts. The CDR3 nucleotides are TGCGCCAGCAGCCAAGGCGGGGTCGGACTAATTGATGAGCAGTTCTTC. Amino acids: CASSQGGVGLIDEQFF. V is TRBV4-3 and J is TRBJ2-1; possible D gene TRBD2, 6 bases. Trimming cost V 1 base and J 8 bases, with 18 bases left between them. The CDR3 runs 16 residues. Germline V lookup: CDR1 LGHNA, CDR2 YSLEER.

There are many counts of this clonotype. This rearrangement joins TRBV7-4 to TRBJ2-5; 8 bases line up with TRBD1. Germline V gene sequence: CDR1 SGHVT, CDR2 SQSDAQ. V shed 5 bases and J 2 bases; nucleotides not matched to a gene: 4. The CDR3 has 14 amino acids. In nucleotides, the CDR3 is TGTGCCAGCAGCCCCGGGACAGGACAAGAGACCCAGTACTTC. As protein: CASSPGTGQETQYF.

This clonotype was seen just once. V is TRBV24-1 and J is TRBJ2-1, with D uncertain. Trimming took off 6 bases at V and 5 bases at J, with 7 bases between the two ends. CDR3 size: 12 residues. Germline CDR1 reads KGHDR; CDR2 reads SFDVKD. CDR3 bases: TGTGCCACCAGTAAAAATAACAATGAGCAGTTCTTC. Protein product: CATSKNNNEQFF.

A few counts support this clonotype. The chain joins TRBV29-1 to TRBJ1-2; D is unresolved. Trimming shortened V by 0 bases and J by 4 bases, and 3 bases separated the two germline ends. The CDR3 extends over 11 amino acids. The germline V gene encodes CDR1 SQVTM and CDR2 ANQGSEA. The CDR3 nucleotides read TGCAGCGTTGAAGACATCTATGGCTACACCTTC. Translation gives CSVEDIYGYTF.

This chain joins TRBV5-7 and TRBJ2-7; D remains ambiguous. TRBV5-7 is an ORF, with its function uncertain. Trimming left V 4 bases short and J 9 bases short, with 11 bases between. The CDR3 is made up of 11 amino acids. CDR3: CASSRIMRQYF. CDR3 bases: TGTGCCAGCAGCCGGATTATGCGGCAGTACTTC.

This clonotype was seen a handful of times. The chain couples TRBV27 to TRBJ2-1; 8 positions agree with TRBD2. The CDR3 length is 14 residues. Per germline, CDR1 MNHEY and CDR2 SMNVEV (reference sequence). With V trimmed by 7 bases and J by 8 bases, 10 bases remained unmatched. The CDR3 protein is CASNPQREKDEQFF. The CDR3 DNA follows: TGTGCCAGCAACCCTCAGCGGGAGAAAGATGAGCAGTTCTTC.

CDR3 nucleotide sequence: TGTGCCAGCTGTGGACTAGCGGGAGGAACCGGGGAGCTGTTTTTT. Protein: CASCGLAGGTGELFF. The chain uses TRBV12-3 or TRBV12-4 and TRBJ2-2, with TRBD2 identical over 14 bases. There are 15 residues in the CDR3. Trimming removed 8 bases from V and 5 bases from J; junction bases left unmatched: 4.

CDR3 in DNA: TGCGCCAGCAGCTTGGATCAGAGCCGATATGAAAAACTGTTTTTT. Translated: CASSLDQSRYEKLFF. The V call is TRBV5-1, the J call TRBJ1-4; the D is unclear. Germline lookup yields CDR1 SGHRS and CDR2 YFSETQ. The CDR3 has 15 residues. Trimming shortened V by 0 bases and J by 6 bases, and 12 bases separated the two germline ends.

This chain uses TRBV6-2 or TRBV6-3 with TRBJ2-7; 7 bases are shared with TRBD2. The CDR3 sequence is 14 residues long. Germline V gives CDR1 MNHEY, CDR2 SVGEGT. V lost 8 bases and J lost 6; bases outside the gene matches: 13. The CDR3 loop reads CASASGLEPGEQYF. Written as DNA, the CDR3 is TGTGCCAGCGCCTCTGGACTAGAGCCGGGCGAGCAGTACTTC.

This clonotype has only a few counts. This sequence joins TRBV20-1 and TRBJ2-5; the D gene is possibly TRBD1 (6 bases). The germline CDR1 and CDR2 sequences are DFQATT and SNEGSKA (reference sequence). The CDR3 is made up of 15 amino acids. V lost 3 bases to trimming and J lost 5 bases, with 19 bases between them. The CDR3 loop is CSASSGHPPVETQYF. The CDR3 nucleotides are TGCAGTGCTAGCTCGGGACATCCCCCGGTGGAGACCCAGTACTTC.

The chain uses TRBV21-1 and TRBJ2-7; TRBD1, the table's D call, was not compared with the DNA. TRBV21-1 is reported as a pseudogene. CDR3 size: 14 residues. The CDR3 is CASTAGGRPYEQYF. CDR3 bases: TGTGCCTCTACCGCGGGCGGCCGACCCTACGAGCAGTACTTC.

This clonotype appeared a few times. The chain is built from TRBV7-8 and TRBJ1-1; D remains ambiguous. The CDR3 is made up of 15 amino acids. Trimming left V 1 base short and J 0 bases short, with 9 bases between. The V gene's germline CDR1 is SGHVS and CDR2 FQNEAQ. The CDR3 protein is CASSLDIPMNTEAFF. The CDR3 region has the DNA TGTGCCAGCAGCTTAGACATCCCCATGAACACTGAAGCTTTCTTT.

This chain connects TRBV5-5 to TRBJ1-5; no clear D. Germline CDR1 is SGHKS and CDR2 is YYEKEE (reference sequence). The CDR3 length is 15 residues. V dropped 0 bases and J dropped 0 bases, with 7 bases sitting between them. Here the CDR3 DNA reads TGTGCCAGCAGCTTGGTGGGAAATAGCAATCAGCCCCAGCATTTT. This translates into CASSLVGNSNQPQHF.

Only a few counts were recorded for this clonotype. The chain uses TRBV18 and TRBJ1-5; no reliable D call. The CDR3 covers 16 residues. The V end was cut by 6 bases, the J end by 2 bases, with 17 bases between. CDR1 KGHSH and CDR2 LQKENI come from the germline V gene. Here the CDR3 DNA reads TGTGCCAGCTCCCCGGGCTGGAGGTTGGGCAATCAGCCCCAGCATTTT. Protein product: CASSPGWRLGNQPQHF.

This clonotype was observed a few times. The chain recombines TRBV5-1 with TRBJ1-1; the D gene is possibly TRBD1 (5 bases). Germline-derived CDR1 and CDR2 are SGHRS and YFSETQ. The CDR3 contains 15 residues. Trimming cost V 3 bases and J 6 bases, with 18 bases left between them. The CDR3 DNA reads as TGCGCCAGCAGCTCCGTCGCCAGGGAGGTCCCTGAAGCTTTCTTT. Amino acid sequence: CASSSVAREVPEAFF.

The chain is built from TRBV4-2 and TRBJ2-1; D may be TRBD1 (5 bases). Per germline, CDR1 LGHNA and CDR2 YNFKEQ. CDR3 length equals 15 residues. V was clipped by 0 bases and J by 9 bases, with 15 bases between them. The CDR3 sequence is CASSQDSWTTSEQFF. In nucleotides, the CDR3 is TGTGCCAGCAGCCAAGATTCATGGACAACCAGTGAGCAGTTCTTC.

The genes are TRBV12-3 or TRBV12-4 and TRBJ2-3; D might be TRBD2 (6 bases). Trimming took off 3 bases at V and 6 bases at J, with 22 bases between the two ends. The CDR3 spans 17 residues. DNA of the CDR3: TGTGCCAGCAGTTTCGGCCCCATGTCGGGAGCGGCGGATACGCAGTATTTT. This codes for CASSFGPMSGAADTQYF.

This clonotype was recorded at least ten times. The V call is TRBV29-1, the J call TRBJ2-1, with D possibly being TRBD1 (5 bases). Trimming removed 6 bases at V and 4 bases at J, with 13 bases between. Germline V gene sequence: CDR1 SQVTM, CDR2 ANQGSEA. CDR3 length: 13 amino acids. In nucleotides, the CDR3 is TGCAGCGTCCGAAATTCAGGGTACAATGAGCAGTTCTTC. It yields the protein CSVRNSGYNEQFF.

The V gene is TRBV5-1, the J gene TRBJ2-1; no clear D. The CDR3 is 14 residues long. Trimming left V 5 bases short and J 5 bases short, with 14 bases between. Germline loops: CDR1 SGHRS, CDR2 YFSETQ. Here the CDR3 DNA reads TGCGCCAGCAGTCCTGATGACTGGGACAATGAGCAGTTCTTC. Translation: CASSPDDWDNEQFF.

This sequence joins TRBV5-1 and TRBJ2-5, with TRBD1 identical over 11 bases. The J segment lost 5 bases and the V segment lost 4 bases, leaving 10 bases of the junction unmatched. Per the germline V gene, CDR1 is SGHRS and CDR2 is YFSETQ. The CDR3 sequence is 16 residues long. CDR3 DNA: TGCGCCAGCAGCGCCGGACAGGGGGCCGAGGAGGAGACCCAGTACTTC. Encoded protein: CASSAGQGAEEETQYF.

This clonotype was observed at least ten times. The chain links TRBV12-3 or TRBV12-4 to TRBJ2-2, with 9 bases aligning to TRBD2. This CDR3 has 15 amino acids. Losses at the gene ends were 6 bases for V and 1 base for J; bases not matched to a gene: 3. As DNA, the CDR3 is TGTGCCAGCAGCCTTAGCGGGGGGAACACCGGGGAGCTGTTTTTT. Translating gives CASSLSGGNTGELFF.

This clonotype occurred a few times. The gene calls are TRBV19 and TRBJ2-5; 12 bases map to TRBD2. CDR3 length equals 16 residues. V gave up 5 bases and J gave up 4 bases; unmatched junction bases: 8. CDR1 and CDR2 (germline): LNHDA, SQIVND (reference sequence). The CDR3 region is CASSVGTSGRGETQYF. The CDR3 DNA reads TGTGCCAGTAGTGTTGGGACTAGCGGGCGAGGAGAGACCCAGTACTTC.

This clonotype was seen a few times. In DNA form, the CDR3 reads TGTGCCAGTAGTATGCAGGGAGTTGGGGCCAACGTCCTGACTTTC. Its protein product is CASSMQGVGANVLTF. The chain is built from TRBV19 and TRBJ2-6; D could derive from TRBD1 or TRBD2 (5 bases each). CDR3 length equals 15 residues. Trimming took off 3 bases at V and 3 bases at J, with 9 bases between the two ends. The germline CDR1 and CDR2 sequences are LNHDA and SQIVND (reference sequence).

This clonotype turned up a few times. The chain employs TRBV20-1 and TRBJ1-2, with 10 bases fitting TRBD1. The CDR3 sequence is 15 residues long. Germline CDR1 and CDR2: DFQATT and SNEGSKA (reference sequence). V was pared by 2 bases and J by 4 bases, with 7 bases of the junction left unmatched. The CDR3 is CSARSDRGFRYGYTF. CDR3 coding DNA: TGCAGTGCTAGATCGGACAGGGGGTTTCGCTATGGCTACACCTTC.

CDR3: CASSSPAYWDGAYEQYF. CDR3 DNA sequence: TGTGCCAGCAGTTCCCCCGCCTATTGGGACGGCGCCTACGAGCAGTACTTC. V is TRBV6-5 and J is TRBJ2-7, with D perhaps matching TRBD1 or TRBD2 (5 bases each). Germline CDR1 MNHEY, CDR2 SVGAGI. V was trimmed by 4 bases and J by 2 bases, leaving 21 bases between them. The CDR3 totals 17 residues.

This clonotype was counted a few times. This chain uses TRBV5-6 with TRBJ1-1, with unresolved D. V was shortened by 0 bases and J by 7 bases, with 13 bases between the two germline ends. Germline CDR1 reads SGHDT; CDR2 reads YYEEEE. This CDR3 contains 14 residues. The CDR3, as DNA: TGTGCCAGCAGCTTGGATTGGAGGGCGAGTGAAGCTTTCTTT. Amino acid sequence: CASSLDWRASEAFF.

This rearrangement joins TRBV5-5 to TRBJ1-1; TRBD1 might be the D (6 bases). Trimming pared 3 bases from V and 3 bases from J, leaving 18 bases between. The CDR3 has 16 residues. CDR1 and CDR2 from the germline V gene are SGHKS and YYEKEE (reference sequence). The CDR3 sequence is CASSYYLGARYTEAFF. CDR3 DNA sequence: TGTGCCAGCAGCTATTATTTGGGGGCGCGGTACACTGAAGCTTTCTTT.

This clonotype was found a few times. The rearrangement joins TRBV29-1 to TRBJ1-1; 11 nucleotides match TRBD1. Unmatched junction bases numbered 5, after V lost 7 bases and J lost 7 bases. Germline V gene data show CDR1 as SQVTM and CDR2 as ANQGSEA. This CDR3 is 12 amino acids long. The CDR3 region is CSASGQGDEAFF. The CDR3 coding sequence is TGCAGCGCCTCGGGACAGGGGGATGAAGCTTTCTTT. Variable domain in full (rest from reference TRBV29-1 and TRBJ1-1): SAVISQKPSRDICQRGTSLTIQCQVDSQVTMMFWYRQQPGQSLTLIATANQGSEATYESGFVIDKFPISRPNLTFSTLTVSNMSPEDSSIYLCSASGQGDEAFFGQGTRLTVV.

V and J are TRBV29-1 and TRBJ2-1, with TRBD1 identical over 8 bases. This CDR3 has 16 amino acids. The germline CDR1 and CDR2 sequences are SQVTM and ANQGSEA. The V segment lost 2 bases and the J segment 6 bases; nucleotides outside the gene matches: 12. CDR3: CSVERIGQGRVNEQFF. In DNA, the CDR3 is TGCAGCGTTGAAAGGATTGGACAGGGTCGGGTCAATGAGCAGTTCTTC.

This clonotype was recorded at least ten times. V usage is TRBV29-1 and J usage is TRBJ2-7, with D perhaps matching TRBD1 (6 bases). Trimming cost V 3 bases and J 3 bases, with 15 bases left between them. CDR1 is SQVTM and CDR2 is ANQGSEA in the germline V gene. The length of the CDR3 is 14 residues. The CDR3 nucleotides are TGCAGCGTTGAGGTACCGGGACACAACTACGAGCAGTACTTC. The encoded protein is CSVEVPGHNYEQYF.